This T cell receptor beta chain came from a study of T cells in women clearing cervical HPV infection. Whole-study results and caveats: Richness differences could reflect unmeasured T-cell content per sample.

CDR1 SSHAT and CDR2 FNYEAQ come from the germline V gene (reference sequence). The trim removed 0 bases at V and 7 bases at J, leaving 9 bases unmatched. The CDR3 sequence is 18 residues long. Sequencing was performed with immunoSEQ multiplex PCR; in TCRdb, only in-frame clones are kept and a portion is missing. The sample has about 20,000 clones. Concerning this clone itself: What it recognizes is unknown. The CDR3 extends 3 residues past the end of the read, so its final part is completed from the germline J gene.

Sequenced input: blood buffy coat. The sequence derives from a woman aged 18-70 years with a cervical HPV16 infection that either progressed to CIN3+ or cleared (not recorded which). V and J are TRBV7-7 and TRBJ2-2, with 12 bases fitting TRBD2. CDR3: CASSLAGHLAGGNGELFF. CDR3 bases read: TGTGCCAGCAGCTTAGCTGGGCATCTAGCGGGAGGGAACGGGGAG.